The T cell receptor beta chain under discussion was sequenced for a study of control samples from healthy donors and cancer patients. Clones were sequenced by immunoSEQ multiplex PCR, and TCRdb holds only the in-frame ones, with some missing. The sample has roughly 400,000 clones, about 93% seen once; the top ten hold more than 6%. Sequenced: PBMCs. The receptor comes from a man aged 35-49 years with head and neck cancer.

CDR3 protein: CAIMTGTDTDTQYF. The CDR3 DNA follows: TGTGCCATCATGACCGGGACAGACACAGATACGCAGTATTTT. The chain is built from TRBV10-3 and TRBJ2-3, with TRBD1 matching 7 bases. The CDR3 has 14 amino acids. CDR1 and CDR2 from the germline V gene are ENHRY and SYGVKD. With 7 bases clipped from V and 2 bases from J, the junction kept 6 bases outside the gene matches.